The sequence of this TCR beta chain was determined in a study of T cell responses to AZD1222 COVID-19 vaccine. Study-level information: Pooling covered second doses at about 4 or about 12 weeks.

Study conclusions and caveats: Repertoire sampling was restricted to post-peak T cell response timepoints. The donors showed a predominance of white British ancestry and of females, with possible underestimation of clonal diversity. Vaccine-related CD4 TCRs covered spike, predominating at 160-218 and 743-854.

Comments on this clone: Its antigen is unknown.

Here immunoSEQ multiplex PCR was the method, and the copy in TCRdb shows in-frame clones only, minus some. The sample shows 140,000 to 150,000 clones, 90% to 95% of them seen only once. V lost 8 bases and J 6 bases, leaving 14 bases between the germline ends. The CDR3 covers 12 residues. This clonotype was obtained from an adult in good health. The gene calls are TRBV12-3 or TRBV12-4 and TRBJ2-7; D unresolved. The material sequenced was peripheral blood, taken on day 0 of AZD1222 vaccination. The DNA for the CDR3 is TGTGCCAGCTCTCTGGTGGGATTCGAGCAGTACTTC. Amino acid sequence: CASSLVGFEQYF.